The entry that follows covers one TCR beta chain sequence. A few counts support this clonotype. The clone's antigen remains unknown. No clone much larger than this one lies a single base away; base qualities are absent. To prepare the library, 5' RACE was applied. Reads for this sample came from a NextSeq 500. The TCR library protocol attached unique molecular identifiers to individual cDNA molecules to correct for sequencing error and PCR bias. TCR alpha and beta chains were both sequenced, and the abundances of alpha and beta sequences in each sample were closely correlated with each other. In the source study's methods: Decombinator V4 was used to annotate TCR sequences for V gene, J gene and CDR3. TCRs were defined as expanded if a significant change between any two time points was detected under a Poisson model with p below 0.0001. TCR abundances were normalised to the total number of TCRs sequenced per sample and expressed as counts per million. TRAV1-2 paired with TRAJ12, TRAJ20 or TRAJ33 defined MAIT TCRs, while TRAV10 paired with TRAJ18 defined iNKT TCRs. VDJdb, accessed on 1 November 2021, was searched for TCRs annotated for CMV, EBV and SARS-CoV-2, and TCRs annotated for more than one antigen were excluded. TCRdb ran its own pipeline on the public reads, namely fastp trimming at Q25 and MiXCR clone calling, and kept in-frame beta chains. For every CDR3 protein sequence, its rows merge into one entry that carries the most common genes and DNA. Clone size and V and J calls follow TCRdb, not the original study. For this sample there are roughly 75,000 distinct CDR3 sequences; less than 20% appear just once. Around 2.6% of the sample is in the top ten clones.

The data were taken from a study of early T cells in non-severe SARS-CoV-2 infection (dated by TCRdb to the early 2020s). A note on the overall study: Bulk RNA from unsorted whole blood was used for TCR sequencing, so alpha and beta chains could not be paired. What the authors observed across the whole study: VDJdb matching was skewed toward anti-spike CD8 responses, so virus-specific expansions were likely underestimated and private and CD4 specificities were missed.

A case-control design nested within a healthcare worker cohort in London, UK, was used, with weekly nasopharyngeal swab PCR tests and blood sampling performed. Healthcare workers were recruited during the week of the UK lockdown, between 23 and 31 March 2020, and followed weekly for up to about 15 weeks. From the cysteine through the phenylalanine, the CDR3 covers 15 amino acids. Left in the record is the CDR3 DNA by itself, 45 bases read in frame from the first base. CDR1 and CDR2, looked up from the germline V gene, are MDHEN and SYDVKM. For this chain, trimming is 6 bases at the V end and 6 bases at the J end, and the number of junction bases without a gene match is 9.

The rearrangement joined TRBV28 to TRBJ2-1, with 9 central nucleotides matching TRBD1. The sequence was collected from an adult who was a healthcare worker with PCR-confirmed SARS-CoV-2 infection or an uninfected control (not recorded which). The sequenced sample was whole blood. The CDR3 in this case is CASRTRGQGSNEQFF. In nucleotide form, the sequence is TGTGCCAGCAGGACCCGGGGACAGGGTAGCAATGAGCAGTTCTTC.